This T cell receptor beta chain originates from a study of OX40 agonist ivuxolimab in advanced cancers. Study-wide points: More expanded clones were seen, on average, in CD8+ T cells than in CD4+.

Measured with immunoSEQ multiplex PCR; TCRdb has only the in-frame clones, and not every one. The sample holds tens of thousands of clones, roughly 88% seen once. For this clone: Antigen: not known.

V lost 3 bases and J lost 5; bases outside the gene matches: 3. This CDR3 has 14 residues. CDR1 is SGHVS and CDR2 is FQNEAQ in the germline V gene. This clonotype originated in an adult with an advanced solid tumor such as melanoma, head and neck, liver or kidney cancer. This sample comprised CD4+ or CD8+ T cells sorted from blood, obtained in a trial of the OX40 agonist ivuxolimab. The rearrangement joins TRBV7-8 to TRBJ2-1; 8 bases line up with TRBD2. CDR3 bases: TGTGCCAGCAGCTTCCGGGGGGGCCACAATGAGCAGTTCTTC. Its protein is CASSFRGGHNEQFF.